This T cell receptor (beta chain) derives from a study of blood T cell repertoires in COVID-19. Germline CDR1 reads LGHNA; CDR2 reads YSLEER. This CDR3 is built from 17 residues. With V trimmed by 3 bases and J by 6 bases, 11 bases remained unmatched. TCRdb's table, derived via immunoSEQ multiplex PCR, lists solely in-frame clones and lacks some. The data contain about 53,000 clones, around four fifths of them seen just once; the ten biggest clones take up roughly 13%. The rearrangement links TRBV4-3 to TRBJ2-2, with TRBD2 identical over 9 bases. The sequencing input was peripheral blood. This TCR was sampled from a human donor in a cohort sampled during active COVID-19. Here the CDR3 reads CASSHGAGGIKSGELFF. CDR3 bases: TGCGCCAGCAGCCACGGGGCGGGGGGGATAAAATCCGGGGAGCTGTTTTTT.